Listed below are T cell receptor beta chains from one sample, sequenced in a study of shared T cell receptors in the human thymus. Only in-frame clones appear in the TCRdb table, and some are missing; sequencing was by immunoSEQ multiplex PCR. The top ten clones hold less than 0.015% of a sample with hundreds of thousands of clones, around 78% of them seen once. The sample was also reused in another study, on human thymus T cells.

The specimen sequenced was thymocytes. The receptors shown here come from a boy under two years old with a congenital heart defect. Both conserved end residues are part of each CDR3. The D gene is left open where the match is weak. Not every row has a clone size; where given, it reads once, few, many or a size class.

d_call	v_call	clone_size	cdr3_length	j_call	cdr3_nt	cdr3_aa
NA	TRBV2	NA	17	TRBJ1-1	TGTGCCAGCAGCCCCAAAGGCTACCCCAGGGGGAACACTGAAGCTTTCTTT	CASSPKGYPRGNTEAFF
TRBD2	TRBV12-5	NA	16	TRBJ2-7	TGTGCTAGTGGTAGATCCGGGACTAGCGGGAGGTACGAGCAGTACTTC	CASGRSGTSGRYEQYF
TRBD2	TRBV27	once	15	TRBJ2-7	TGTGCCAGCAGTTTTAGCGGGAGAAGGGCCTACGAGCAGTACTTC	CASSFSGRRAYEQYF
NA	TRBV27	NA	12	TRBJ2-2	TGTGCCAGCCGCAGGGTCCCCGGGGAGCTGTTTTTT	CASRRVPGELFF
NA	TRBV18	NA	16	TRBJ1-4	TGTGCCAGCTCACCTACAACAGGATCAACTAATGAAAAACTGTTTTTT	CASSPTTGSTNEKLFF
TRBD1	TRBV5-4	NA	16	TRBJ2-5	TGTGCCAGCAGCCAGGGGCACAGGGGGCGGCAAGAGACCCAGTACTTC	CASSQGHRGRQETQYF
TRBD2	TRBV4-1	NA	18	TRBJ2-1	TGCGCCAGCAGCCCTGGGACTAGCGGGAGAGTAAATTGGAATGAGCAGTTCTTC	CASSPGTSGRVNWNEQFF
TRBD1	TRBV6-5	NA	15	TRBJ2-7	TGTGCCAGCAGTTACTCAGGGCAGGGGGCTAACGAGCAGTACTTC	CASSYSGQGANEQYF
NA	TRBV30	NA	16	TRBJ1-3	TGTGCCTGGATCCTCCCCGGCGGGGGGACTGGAAACACCATATATTTT	CAWILPGGGTGNTIYF
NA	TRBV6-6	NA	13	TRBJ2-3	TGTGCCAGCGGGGGACAAGGGACAGATACGCAGTATTTT	CASGGQGTDTQYF
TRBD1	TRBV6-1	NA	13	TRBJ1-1	TGTGCCACCCCCGGGAGGGGGCAAACTGAAGCTTTCTTT	CATPGRGQTEAFF
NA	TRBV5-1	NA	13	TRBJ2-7	TGCGCCAGCAGCTTGGTCCCATCCTACGAGCAGTACTTC	CASSLVPSYEQYF
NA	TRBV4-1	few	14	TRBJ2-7	TGCGCCAGCAGCCAAAGCGGGCCAACCTACGAGCAGTACTTC	CASSQSGPTYEQYF
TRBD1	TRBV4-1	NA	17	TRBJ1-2	TGCGCCAGCAGCCAAGAAAACAGGGGACAGCAAGAGTATGGCTACACCTTC	CASSQENRGQQEYGYTF
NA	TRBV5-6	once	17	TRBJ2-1	TGTGCCAGCAGCGAGAGTTTAGCGCCCAGCTCCTACAATGAGCAGTTCTTC	CASSESLAPSSYNEQFF
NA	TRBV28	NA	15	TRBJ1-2	TGTGCCAGCACCCTCAACCGGGACACTCTCTATGGCTACACCTTC	CASTLNRDTLYGYTF
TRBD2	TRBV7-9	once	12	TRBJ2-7	TGTGCCAGCAGCCCAGCGGGGGACGAGCAGTACTTC	CASSPAGDEQYF
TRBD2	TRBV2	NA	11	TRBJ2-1	TGTGCCAGCAGTTCTAGCGGGACGCAGTTCTTC	CASSSSGTQFF
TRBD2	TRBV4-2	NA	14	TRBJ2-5	TGTGCCAGCAGCCGAGGGAGGGGTATTCCGACCCAGTACTTC	CASSRGRGIPTQYF
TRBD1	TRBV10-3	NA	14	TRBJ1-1	TGTGCCATCAGATCCGGGACAGCGAACACTGAAGCTTTCTTT	CAIRSGTANTEAFF
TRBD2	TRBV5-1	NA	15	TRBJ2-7	TGCGCCAGCAGAGTTACTAGCGGGAGCTCCTACGAGCAGTACTTC	CASRVTSGSSYEQYF
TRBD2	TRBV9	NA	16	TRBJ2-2	TGTGCCAGCAGAGGAAGCAGCGGGAGAAAAAACGGGGAGCTGTTTTTT	CASRGSSGRKNGELFF
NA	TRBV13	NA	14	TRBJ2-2	TGTGCCAGCAGCTTACCCGGTTCGACCGGGGAGCTGTTTTTT	CASSLPGSTGELFF
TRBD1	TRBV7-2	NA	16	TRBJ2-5	TGTGCCAGCAGCTTCCAGGGGGCGAAGAATCAAGAGACCCAGTACTTC	CASSFQGAKNQETQYF
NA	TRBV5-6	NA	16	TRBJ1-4	TGTGCCAGCAGCTTGAGTTTCGGGGATCGGGGTGAAAAACTGTTTTTT	CASSLSFGDRGEKLFF
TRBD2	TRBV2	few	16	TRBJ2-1	TGTGCCAGCAGTGAAGGGGGACTAGCTTCCTACAATGAGCAGTTCTTC	CASSEGGLASYNEQFF
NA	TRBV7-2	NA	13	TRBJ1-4	TGTGCCAGCAGCTTAGCCGGGAATGAAAAACTGTTTTTT	CASSLAGNEKLFF
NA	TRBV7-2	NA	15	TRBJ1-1	TGTGCCAGCAGCCCCGGGGGAGGGAGGAGCACTGAAGCTTTCTTT	CASSPGGGRSTEAFF
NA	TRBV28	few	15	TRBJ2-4	TGTGCCAGCAGGATCAAACAGGGGAGGAGGAACATTCAGTACTTC	CASRIKQGRRNIQYF
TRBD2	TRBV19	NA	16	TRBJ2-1	TGTGCCAGTAGTCCCCTCGGGCGGGAGAGGAGAGATGAGCAGTTCTTC	CASSPLGRERRDEQFF
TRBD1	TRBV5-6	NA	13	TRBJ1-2	TGTGCCAGCAGCTTGCACAGGGGAAATGGCTACACCTTC	CASSLHRGNGYTF
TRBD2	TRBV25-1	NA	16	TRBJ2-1	TGTGCCAGCAGTGAATATTCATCTAGCGGGAGAGTTGAGCAGTTCTTC	CASSEYSSSGRVEQFF
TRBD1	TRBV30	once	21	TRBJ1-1	TGTGCCTGGAGTCCAATTTTCGTGGGACAGGGCTTTGATGGGGCCCAGATTGGAGCTTTCTTT	CAWSPIFVGQGFDGAQIGAFF
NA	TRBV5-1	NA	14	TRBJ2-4	TGCGCCAGCAGCTTGGGCAGGGCTGGGCACATTCAGTACTTC	CASSLGRAGHIQYF
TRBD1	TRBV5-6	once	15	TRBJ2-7	TGTGCCAGCAGCTTTCTCGTACAGGGGGTACACGAGCAGTACTTC	CASSFLVQGVHEQYF